This T cell receptor (beta chain) originates from a study of beta chain features in type 1 diabetes. Regarding the study as a whole: When Type 1 diabetes patients were examined, their TCRB CDR3s proved moderately but significantly shorter in all four CD4+ subsets.

Notes on this clone: What it binds is not known.

The CDR3 runs to 19 residues. V shed 0 bases and J 0 bases; nucleotides not matched to a gene: 9. Germline V gene lookup returns CDR1 SGDLS and CDR2 YYNGEE. Sequencing targeted expressed TCRB transcripts, as all isolated RNA had been reverse transcribed. Clones were read by immunoSEQ multiplex PCR, and TCRdb kept only the in-frame ones, dropping some. The sample records around 340,000 clones, approximately 9.9% being singletons. This chain joins TRBV9 and TRBJ2-1; 10 positions agree with TRBD2. Specimen: central memory CD4+ T cells from blood. The clonotype comes from a man aged 25 to 45 with type 1 diabetes. The CDR3 bases are TGTGCCAGCAGCGTAGAGGGGAGCGGGGGGGCCCCCTCCTACAATGAGCAGTTCTTC. This translates into CASSVEGSGGAPSYNEQFF.